The clone carrying this T cell receptor beta chain has only a few counts. The antigen remains unidentified. The data were obtained in a study of regulatory T cells in long-lasting Graves disease. Study as a whole: With positive TSH receptor antibodies and over 5 years of antithyroid drugs, Graves' disease was considered persistent.

Time point described: persistent/refractory GD, antithyroid drugs over 5 years with positive TRAb. The TCR library was made from RNA that had been extracted from PBMCs in TRIzol. Each patient gave approximately 8.8 milliliters of EDTA-anticoagulated peripheral blood. TCR beta libraries were built with iRepertoire HTBI primers and Arm-PCR of CDR3 regions. TCRdb re-derived calls from the multiplex PCR reads in MiXCR, one entry per CDR3 protein. The sample has roughly 400,000 distinct CDR3 sequences; around a fifth are singletons. Study findings and constraints: Gene preferences differed: TRBV28, TRBJ1-2, TRBJ2-5 in persistent cases.

The V gene's germline CDR1 is SGHTA and CDR2 FQGNSA. Trimming removed 3 bases from V and 3 bases from J; junction bases left unmatched: 3. The CDR3 extends over 16 amino acids. The sequenced sample was peripheral blood mononuclear cells (PBMCs), obtained when the disease was refractory, from a patient treated with antithyroid drugs. This receptor was obtained from a female donor with Graves disease. V and J are TRBV7-2 and TRBJ1-6, with 9 bases that match TRBD1. The CDR3 DNA sequence: TGTGCCAGCAGCTTGGGACAGGGCCGCTATAATTCACCCCTCCACTTT. Residues: CASSLGQGRYNSPLHF.